This TCR beta chain was found in a study of long-term antiretroviral therapy in people with HIV. Study conclusions and caveats: Dominance of pre-ART expanded clones persisted, fluctuating and often declining after ART.

With respect to this clone: Its antigen is still unknown.

The CDR3 extends over 14 amino acids. Per the germline V gene, CDR1 is SGHAT and CDR2 is FQNNGV. V was clipped by 4 bases and J by 3 bases; unmatched bases: 5. Researchers report immunoSEQ v3.0 was run at survey level. Repertoires were generated with immunoSEQ multiplex PCR, while TCRdb's copy carries only in-frame clones and drops some. Among approximately 20,000 clones listed, about 81% were seen once. The receptor comes from a man aged 18 to 29 with HIV. Sequenced here: unsorted PBMCs, sampled 0.9 years after starting antiretroviral therapy. The J gene is TRBJ1-2, the V gene TRBV11-2; 7 bases map to TRBD1. CDR3 DNA: TGTGCCAGCAGCTCCCCCGGGACAGACTATGGCTACACCTTC. It encodes CASSSPGTDYGYTF.